The following is a T cell receptor beta chain sequence with its context. As processed by the authors: From reference gene primer amplification, estimates of nucleated cell counts were derived. Generated by immunoSEQ multiplex PCR, the TCRdb table keeps only in-frame clones and is missing some. V and J calls and clone size follow that table, whereas D and trimming were derived from the DNA. The table records 100,000 to 150,000 clones, about 70% of them present only once. In Seattle, patients joined the study during active infection and were tracked longitudinally. This entry is derived from a study of blood T cell repertoires in COVID-19. As for the study in general: Whether acute or convalescent, the COVID-19 samples came from the United States, Italy and Spain. PBMCs, B-cell-depleted T cells, or T cells provided the cDNA or gDNA that made up the material.

The clonotype was recovered from a man at least 80 years old with COVID-19, enrolled during active disease. The sequencing sample was made of peripheral blood.

The CDR3 DNA reads TGCAGTGCTAGTCGACAGGGGACAGATACGCAGTATTTT. Amino acids: CSASRQGTDTQYF. The chain recombines TRBV20-1 with TRBJ2-3; 8 bases fit TRBD1. The CDR3 is made up of 13 amino acids. Losses at the gene ends were 3 bases for V and 3 bases for J; bases not matched to a gene: 2. Germline CDR1 is DFQATT and CDR2 is SNEGSKA (reference sequence).